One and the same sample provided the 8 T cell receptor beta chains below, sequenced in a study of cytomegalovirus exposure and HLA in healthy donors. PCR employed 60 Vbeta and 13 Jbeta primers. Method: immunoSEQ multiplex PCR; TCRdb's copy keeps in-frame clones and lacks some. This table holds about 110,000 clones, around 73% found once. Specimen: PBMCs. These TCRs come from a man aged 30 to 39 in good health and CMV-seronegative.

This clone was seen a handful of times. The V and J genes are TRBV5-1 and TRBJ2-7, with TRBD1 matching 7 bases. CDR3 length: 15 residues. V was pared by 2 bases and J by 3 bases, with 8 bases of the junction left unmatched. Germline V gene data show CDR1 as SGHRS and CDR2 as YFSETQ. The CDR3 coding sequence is TGCGCCAGCAGCTTAAATGGACAGGCCGGCTACGAGCAGTACTTC. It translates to CASSLNGQAGYEQYF.

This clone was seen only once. The CDR3 DNA reads as TGTGCCATTTCGGACAGGGGGCTCTCTGGAAACACCATATATTTT. Residues: CAISDRGLSGNTIYF. The chain couples TRBV10-3 to TRBJ1-3; TRBD1 agrees at 11 bases. Germline loops: CDR1 ENHRY, CDR2 SYGVKD. The CDR3 consists of 15 residues. Trimming cost V 9 bases and J 0 bases; bases outside gene matches: 4.

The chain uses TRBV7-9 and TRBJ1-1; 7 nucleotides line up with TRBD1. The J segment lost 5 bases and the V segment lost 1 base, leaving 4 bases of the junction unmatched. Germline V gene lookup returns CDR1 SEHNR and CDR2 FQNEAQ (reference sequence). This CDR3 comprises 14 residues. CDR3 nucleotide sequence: TGTGCCAGCAGCTTAGAACAGGGGTCGACTGAAGCTTTCTTT. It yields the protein CASSLEQGSTEAFF.

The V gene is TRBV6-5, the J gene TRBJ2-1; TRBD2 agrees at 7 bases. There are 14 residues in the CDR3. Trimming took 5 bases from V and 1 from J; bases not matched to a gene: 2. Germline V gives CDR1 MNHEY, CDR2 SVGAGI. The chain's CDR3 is CASSRRESYNEQFF. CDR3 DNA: TGTGCCAGCAGTCGGCGGGAGTCCTACAATGAGCAGTTCTTC.

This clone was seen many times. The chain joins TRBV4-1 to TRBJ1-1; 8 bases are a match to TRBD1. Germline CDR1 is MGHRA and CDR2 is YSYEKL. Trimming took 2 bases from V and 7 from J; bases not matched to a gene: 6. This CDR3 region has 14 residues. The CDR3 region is CASSQTGGSFEAFF. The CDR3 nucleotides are TGCGCCAGCAGCCAAACAGGGGGAAGTTTTGAAGCTTTCTTT.

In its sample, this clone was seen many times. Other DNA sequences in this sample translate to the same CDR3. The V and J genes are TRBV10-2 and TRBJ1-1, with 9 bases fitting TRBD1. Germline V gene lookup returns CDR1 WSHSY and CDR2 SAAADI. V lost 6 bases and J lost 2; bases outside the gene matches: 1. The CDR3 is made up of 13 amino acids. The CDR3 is CASRDRGNTEAFF. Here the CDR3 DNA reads TGCGCCAGCAGGGACAGGGGAAACACTGAAGCTTTCTTT.

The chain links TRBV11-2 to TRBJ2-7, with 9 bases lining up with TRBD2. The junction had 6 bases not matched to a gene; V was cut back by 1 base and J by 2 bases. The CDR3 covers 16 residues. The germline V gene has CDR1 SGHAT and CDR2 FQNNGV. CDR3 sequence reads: CASSLAAGGRAYEQYF. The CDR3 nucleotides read TGTGCCAGCAGCTTAGCGGCGGGAGGGCGGGCCTACGAGCAGTACTTC.

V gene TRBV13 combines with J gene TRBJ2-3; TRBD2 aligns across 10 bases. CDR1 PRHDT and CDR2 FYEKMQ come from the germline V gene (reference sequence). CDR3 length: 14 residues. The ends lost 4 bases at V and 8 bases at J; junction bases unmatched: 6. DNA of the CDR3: TGTGCCAGCAGCTCAGGGACTAGCGTAAGTACGCAGTATTTT. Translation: CASSSGTSVSTQYF. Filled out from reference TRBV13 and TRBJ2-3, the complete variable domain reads AAGVIQSPRHLIKEKRETATLKCYPIPRHDTVYWYQQGPGQDPQFLISFYEKMQSDKGSIPDRFSAQQFSDYHSELNMSSLELGDSALYFCASSSGTSVSTQYFGPGTRLTVL.